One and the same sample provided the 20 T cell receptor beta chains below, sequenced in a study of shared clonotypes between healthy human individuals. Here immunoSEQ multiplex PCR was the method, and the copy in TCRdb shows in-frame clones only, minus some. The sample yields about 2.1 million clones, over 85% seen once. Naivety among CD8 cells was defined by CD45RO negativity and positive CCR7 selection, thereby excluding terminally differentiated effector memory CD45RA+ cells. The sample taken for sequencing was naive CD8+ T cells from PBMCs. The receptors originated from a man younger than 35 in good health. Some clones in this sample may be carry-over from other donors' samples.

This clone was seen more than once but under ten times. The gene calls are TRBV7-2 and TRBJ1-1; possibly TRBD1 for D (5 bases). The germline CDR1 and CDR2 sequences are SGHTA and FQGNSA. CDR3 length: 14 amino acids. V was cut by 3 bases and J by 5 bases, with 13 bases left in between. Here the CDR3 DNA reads TGTGCCAGCAGCTTGGACATCCGTTGGACTGAAGCTTTCTTT. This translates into CASSLDIRWTEAFF.

CDR3 loop: CASSPKTGPNEQFF. The CDR3 DNA sequence: TGTGCCAGCAGCCCAAAGACAGGGCCCAATGAGCAGTTCTTC. The genes are TRBV7-9 and TRBJ2-1; 7 nucleotides match TRBD1. In germline, CDR1 is SEHNR, CDR2 FQNEAQ (reference sequence). This CDR3 has 14 residues. The V and J ends lost 5 bases and 6 bases, in that order; junction bases with no gene match: 7. The full variable domain, completed using reference TRBV7-9 and TRBJ2-1, is DTGVSQNPRHKITKRGQNVTFRCDPISEHNRLYWYRQTLGQGPEFLTYFQNEAQLEKSRLLSDRFSAERPKGSFSTLEIQRTEQGDSAMYLCASSPKTGPNEQFFGPGTRLTVL.

The CDR3 sequence is CAISESGQAIYEQYF. CDR3 bases: TGTGCCATCAGTGAGTCGGGACAGGCTATCTACGAGCAGTACTTC. The chain uses TRBV10-3 and TRBJ2-7; 8 bases are a match to TRBD1. The V segment lost 0 bases and the J segment 3 bases; nucleotides outside the gene matches: 4. Per the germline V gene, CDR1 is ENHRY and CDR2 is SYGVKD. The CDR3 totals 15 residues.

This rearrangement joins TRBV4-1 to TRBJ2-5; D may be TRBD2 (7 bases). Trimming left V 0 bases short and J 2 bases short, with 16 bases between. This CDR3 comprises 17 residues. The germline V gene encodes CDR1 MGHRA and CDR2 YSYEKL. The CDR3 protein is CASSQDGGGGYQETQYF. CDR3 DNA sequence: TGCGCCAGCAGCCAAGATGGGGGCGGGGGATATCAAGAGACCCAGTACTTC.

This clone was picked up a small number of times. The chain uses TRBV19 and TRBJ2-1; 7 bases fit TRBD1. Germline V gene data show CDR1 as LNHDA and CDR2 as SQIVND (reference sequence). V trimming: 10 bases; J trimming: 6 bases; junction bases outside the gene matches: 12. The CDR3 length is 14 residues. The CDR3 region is CATLSGTVLNEQFF. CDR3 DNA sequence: TGTGCCACCCTGTCCGGGACAGTCCTCAATGAGCAGTTCTTC.

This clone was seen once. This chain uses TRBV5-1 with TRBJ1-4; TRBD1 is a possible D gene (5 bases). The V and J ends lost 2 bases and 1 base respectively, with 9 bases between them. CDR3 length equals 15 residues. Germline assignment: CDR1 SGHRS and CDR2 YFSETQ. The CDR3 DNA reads TGCGCCAGCAGCTTCTTCGGGGGAACTAATGAAAAACTGTTTTTT. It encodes CASSFFGGTNEKLFF.

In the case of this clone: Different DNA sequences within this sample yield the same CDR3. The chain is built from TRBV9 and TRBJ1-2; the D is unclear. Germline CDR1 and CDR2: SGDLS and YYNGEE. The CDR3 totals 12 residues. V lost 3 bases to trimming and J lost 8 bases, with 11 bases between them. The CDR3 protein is CASSEGGGGYTF. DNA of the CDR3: TGTGCCAGCAGCGAGGGAGGAGGGGGCTACACCTTC.

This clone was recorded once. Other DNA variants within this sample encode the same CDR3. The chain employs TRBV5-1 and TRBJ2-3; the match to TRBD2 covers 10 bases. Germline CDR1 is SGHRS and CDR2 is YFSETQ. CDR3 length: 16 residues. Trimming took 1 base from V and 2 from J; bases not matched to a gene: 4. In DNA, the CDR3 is TGCGCCAGCAGCTTGAGCCTAGCGGGGGTCACAGATACGCAGTATTTT. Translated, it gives CASSLSLAGVTDTQYF.

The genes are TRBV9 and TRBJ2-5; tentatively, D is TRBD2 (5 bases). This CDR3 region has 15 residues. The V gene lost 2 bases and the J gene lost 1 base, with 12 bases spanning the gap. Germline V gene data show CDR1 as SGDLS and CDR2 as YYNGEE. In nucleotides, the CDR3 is TGTGCCAGCAGCGTCCTTGGCGGACTCCAAGAGACCCAGTACTTC. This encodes CASSVLGGLQETQYF.

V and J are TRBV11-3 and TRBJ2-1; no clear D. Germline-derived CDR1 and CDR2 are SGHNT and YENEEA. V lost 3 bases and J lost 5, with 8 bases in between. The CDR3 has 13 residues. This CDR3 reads CASSLAINNEQFF. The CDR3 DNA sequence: TGTGCCAGCAGCTTGGCAATTAACAATGAGCAGTTCTTC.

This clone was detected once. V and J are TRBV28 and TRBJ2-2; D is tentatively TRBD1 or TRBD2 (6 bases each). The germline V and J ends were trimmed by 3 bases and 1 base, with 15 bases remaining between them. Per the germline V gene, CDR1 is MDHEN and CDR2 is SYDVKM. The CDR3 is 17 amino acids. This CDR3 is CASSFPQGRMNTGELFF. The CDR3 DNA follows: TGTGCCAGCAGTTTCCCTCAGGGGAGGATGAACACCGGGGAGCTGTTTTTT.

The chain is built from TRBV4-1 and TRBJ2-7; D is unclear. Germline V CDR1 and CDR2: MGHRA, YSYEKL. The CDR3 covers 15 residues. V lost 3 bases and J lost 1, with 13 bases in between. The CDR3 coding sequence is TGCGCCAGCAGCCAGTCTAGGGCTAGGTCCTACGAGCAGTACTTC. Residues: CASSQSRARSYEQYF.

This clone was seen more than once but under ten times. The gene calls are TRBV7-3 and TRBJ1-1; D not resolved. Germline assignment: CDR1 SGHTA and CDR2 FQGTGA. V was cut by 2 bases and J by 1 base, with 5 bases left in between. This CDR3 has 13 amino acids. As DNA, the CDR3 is TGTGCCAGCAGCTTACTGGAGAACACTGAAGCTTTCTTT. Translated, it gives CASSLLENTEAFF. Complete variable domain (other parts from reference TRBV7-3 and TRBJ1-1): GAGVSQTPSNKVTEKGKYVELRCDPISGHTALYWYRQSLGQGPEFLIYFQGTGAADDSGLPNDRFFAVRPEGSVSTLKIQRTERGDSAVYLCASSLLENTEAFFGQGTRLTVV.

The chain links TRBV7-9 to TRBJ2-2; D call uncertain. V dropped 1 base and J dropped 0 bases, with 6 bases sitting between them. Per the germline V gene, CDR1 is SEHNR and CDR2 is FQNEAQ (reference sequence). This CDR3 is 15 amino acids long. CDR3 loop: CASSLVHPNTGELFF. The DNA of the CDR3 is TGTGCCAGCAGCTTAGTACACCCGAACACCGGGGAGCTGTTTTTT.

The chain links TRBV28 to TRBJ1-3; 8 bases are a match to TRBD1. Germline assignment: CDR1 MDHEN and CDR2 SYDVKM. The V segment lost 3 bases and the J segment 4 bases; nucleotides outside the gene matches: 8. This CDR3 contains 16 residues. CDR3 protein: CASSFWDRPRGNTIYF. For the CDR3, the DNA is TGTGCCAGCAGTTTTTGGGACAGGCCCCGCGGAAACACCATATATTTT.

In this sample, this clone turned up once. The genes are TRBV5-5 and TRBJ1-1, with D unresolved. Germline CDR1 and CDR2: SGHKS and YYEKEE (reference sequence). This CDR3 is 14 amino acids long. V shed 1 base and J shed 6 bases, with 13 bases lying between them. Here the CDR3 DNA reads TGTGCCAGCAGCTTGAGTATTGATGCCCCTGAAGCTTTCTTT. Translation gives CASSLSIDAPEAFF.

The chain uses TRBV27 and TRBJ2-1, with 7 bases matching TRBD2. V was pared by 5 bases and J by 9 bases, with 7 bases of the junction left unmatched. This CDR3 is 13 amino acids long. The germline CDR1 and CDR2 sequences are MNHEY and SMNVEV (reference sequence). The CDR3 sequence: CASSLGLGSEQFF. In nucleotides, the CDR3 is TGTGCCAGCAGTCTCGGACTAGGTAGTGAGCAGTTCTTC.

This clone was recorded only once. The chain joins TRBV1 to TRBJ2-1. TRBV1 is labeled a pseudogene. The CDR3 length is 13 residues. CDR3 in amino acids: CTRGTPPLGEQFF. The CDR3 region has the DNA TGCACCCGGGGCACGCCCCCCCTGGGGGAGCAGTTCTTC.

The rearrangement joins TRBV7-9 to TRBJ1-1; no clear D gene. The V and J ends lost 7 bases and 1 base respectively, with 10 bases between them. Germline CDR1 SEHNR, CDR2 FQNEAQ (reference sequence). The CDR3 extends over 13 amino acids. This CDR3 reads CASNPQKNTEAFF. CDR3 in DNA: TGTGCCAGCAACCCCCAGAAGAACACTGAAGCTTTCTTT.

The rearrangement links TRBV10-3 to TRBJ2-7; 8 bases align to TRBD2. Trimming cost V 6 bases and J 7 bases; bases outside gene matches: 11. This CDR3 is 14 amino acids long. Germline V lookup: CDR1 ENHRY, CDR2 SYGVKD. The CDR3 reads CAIRVGTRFWEQYF. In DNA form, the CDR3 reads TGTGCCATCAGGGTCGGGACTAGGTTTTGGGAGCAGTACTTC.